This T cell receptor (beta chain) was recovered during a study of blood T cell repertoires in COVID-19. This table comes from immunoSEQ multiplex PCR, and its TCRdb copy is limited to in-frame clones, with some not included. Found here are about 300,000 clones, roughly 90% of them singletons; the top ten hold roughly 1.9%. Germline CDR1 SGDLS, CDR2 YYNGEE. V lost 3 bases and J lost 2; bases outside the gene matches: 5. The CDR3 contains 16 residues. The gene calls are TRBV9 and TRBJ2-3; 11 bases match TRBD2. The sample was peripheral blood. The sequence was collected from a young woman with COVID-19, enrolled during active disease. CDR3: CASSERLAGNTDTQYF. The CDR3 nucleotides are TGTGCCAGCAGCGAGAGACTAGCGGGGAACACAGATACGCAGTATTTT.